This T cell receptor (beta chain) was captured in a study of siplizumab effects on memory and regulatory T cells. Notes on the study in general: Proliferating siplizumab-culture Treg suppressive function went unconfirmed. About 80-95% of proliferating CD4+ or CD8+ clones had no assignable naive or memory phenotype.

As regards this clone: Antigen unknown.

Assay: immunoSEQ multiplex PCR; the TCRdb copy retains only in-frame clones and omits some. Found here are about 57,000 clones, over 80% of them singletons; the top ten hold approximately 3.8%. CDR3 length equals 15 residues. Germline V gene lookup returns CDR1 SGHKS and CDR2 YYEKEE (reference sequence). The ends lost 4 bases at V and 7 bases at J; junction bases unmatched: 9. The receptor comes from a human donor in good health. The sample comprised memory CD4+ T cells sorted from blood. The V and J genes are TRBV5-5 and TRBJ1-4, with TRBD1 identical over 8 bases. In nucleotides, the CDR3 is TGTGCCAGCAGCCGTCAACAGGGGGTGACTGAAAAACTGTTTTTT. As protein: CASSRQQGVTEKLFF.